Listed here are 7 T cell receptor beta chains from one sample, sequenced in a study of cytomegalovirus exposure and HLA in healthy donors. The PCR contained 60 Vbeta and 13 Jbeta primers. This table comes from immunoSEQ multiplex PCR, and its TCRdb copy is limited to in-frame clones, with some not included. Here the sample spans about 160,000 clones, 75% being singletons. Material: PBMCs. These receptors came from a man younger than 35 in good health and CMV-seronegative.

The CDR3 loop reads CASSLQLGRGLFEQYF. The DNA for the CDR3 is TGTGCCAGCAGCTTACAGTTGGGTAGGGGTTTGTTCGAGCAGTACTTC. This chain links TRBV7-9 with TRBJ2-7; TRBD1 might be the D (5 bases). Germline CDR1 is SEHNR and CDR2 is FQNEAQ (reference sequence). This CDR3 has 16 amino acids. Trimming shortened V by 2 bases and J by 6 bases, and 20 bases separated the two germline ends.

This CDR3 is CASSLVPRGEYEQYF. DNA for the CDR3: TGTGCCAGCAGTTTGGTACCGCGGGGGGAGTACGAGCAGTACTTC. The chain joins TRBV27 to TRBJ2-7; TRBD2 agrees at 8 bases. V was clipped by 3 bases and J by 4 bases; unmatched bases: 8. Germline loops: CDR1 MNHEY, CDR2 SMNVEV (reference sequence). The CDR3 has 15 residues.

The rearrangement uses TRBV6-6 and TRBJ2-1, with 7 bases identical to TRBD2. CDR3 length: 14 amino acids. Germline V gives CDR1 MNHNY, CDR2 SVGAGI (reference sequence). The V gene end was trimmed by 5 bases and the J gene end by 10 bases; junction bases not matched to a gene: 11. CDR3 residues: CASSGDSGRVEQFF. The DNA of the CDR3 is TGTGCCAGCAGTGGGGATAGCGGGCGGGTGGAGCAGTTCTTC.

This clone was picked up a small number of times. The gene calls are TRBV7-2 and TRBJ1-2; 9 nucleotides align to TRBD1. Germline CDR1 SGHTA, CDR2 FQGNSA. V gave up 3 bases and J gave up 4 bases; unmatched junction bases: 9. This CDR3 contains 16 residues. In DNA, the CDR3 is TGTGCCAGCAGCTTGGGCGGGACAGGGTCCCTCTATGGCTACACCTTC. Residues: CASSLGGTGSLYGYTF.

The chain uses TRBV9 and TRBJ1-2, with D perhaps TRBD1 (5 bases). The germline CDR1 and CDR2 sequences are SGDLS and YYNGEE. The CDR3 has 16 residues. V lost 0 bases and J lost 3, with 15 bases in between. The CDR3 reads CASSVVAGPGDYGYTF. In DNA, the CDR3 is TGTGCCAGCAGCGTAGTGGCCGGTCCGGGGGACTATGGCTACACCTTC.

The chain employs TRBV10-3 and TRBJ2-7, with D perhaps matching TRBD1 (6 bases). CDR1 is ENHRY, CDR2 SYGVKD, per germline. Trimming removed 7 bases from V and 3 bases from J, with 13 bases in between. This CDR3 spans 13 amino acids. The CDR3 coding sequence is TGTGCCATCATCCAGGGGAGCGGCTACGAGCAGTACTTC. It yields the protein CAIIQGSGYEQYF.

The rearrangement joins TRBV5-4 to TRBJ1-5; possibly TRBD1 for D (6 bases). Trimming pared 2 bases from V and 0 bases from J, leaving 6 bases between. The germline V gene encodes CDR1 SGHNT and CDR2 YYREEE (reference sequence). The CDR3 loop spans 14 amino acids. CDR3 residues: CASSLGGSNQPQHF. In DNA, the CDR3 is TGTGCCAGCAGCTTAGGGGGTAGCAATCAGCCCCAGCATTTT.